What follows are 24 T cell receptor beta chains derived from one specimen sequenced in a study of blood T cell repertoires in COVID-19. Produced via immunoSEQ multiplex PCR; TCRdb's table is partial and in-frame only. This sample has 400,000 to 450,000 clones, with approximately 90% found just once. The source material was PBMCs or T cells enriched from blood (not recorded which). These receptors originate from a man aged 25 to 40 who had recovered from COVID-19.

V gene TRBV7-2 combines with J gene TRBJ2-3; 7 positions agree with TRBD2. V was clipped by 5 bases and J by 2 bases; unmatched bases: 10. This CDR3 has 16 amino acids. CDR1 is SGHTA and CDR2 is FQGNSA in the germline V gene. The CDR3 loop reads CASSPLLAAATDTQYF. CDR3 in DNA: TGTGCCAGCAGCCCCCTTCTAGCGGCGGCCACAGATACGCAGTATTTT.

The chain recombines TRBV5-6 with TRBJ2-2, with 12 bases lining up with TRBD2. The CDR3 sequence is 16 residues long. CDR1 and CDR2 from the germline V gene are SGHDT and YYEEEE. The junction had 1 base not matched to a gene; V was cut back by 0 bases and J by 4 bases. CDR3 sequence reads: CASSLGLAGVTGELFF. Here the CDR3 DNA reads TGTGCCAGCAGCTTGGGACTAGCGGGAGTCACCGGGGAGCTGTTTTTT. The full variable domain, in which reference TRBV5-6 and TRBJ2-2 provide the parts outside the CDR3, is DAGVTQSPTHLIKTRGQQVTLRCSPKSGHDTVSWYQQALGQGPQFIFQYYEEEERQRGNFPDRFSGHQFPNYSSELNVNALLLGDSALYLCASSLGLAGVTGELFFGEGSRLTVL.

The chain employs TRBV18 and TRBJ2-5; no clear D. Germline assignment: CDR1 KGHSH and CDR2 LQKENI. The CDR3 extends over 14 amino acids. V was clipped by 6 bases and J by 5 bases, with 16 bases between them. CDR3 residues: CASSPGQDLETQYF. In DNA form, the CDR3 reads TGTGCCAGCTCGCCTGGGCAGGATTTGGAGACCCAGTACTTC.

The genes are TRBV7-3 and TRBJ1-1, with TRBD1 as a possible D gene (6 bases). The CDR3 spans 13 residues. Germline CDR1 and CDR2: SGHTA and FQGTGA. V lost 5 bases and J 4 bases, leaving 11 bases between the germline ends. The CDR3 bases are TGTGCCAGCAGCACACAGGGTGGCACTGAAGCTTTCTTT. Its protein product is CASSTQGGTEAFF.

The CDR3 spells CASSGPKLAGTYEQYF. The DNA of the CDR3 is TGTGCCAGCAGTGGGCCAAAACTAGCGGGAACCTACGAGCAGTACTTC. V usage is TRBV6-4 and J usage is TRBJ2-7; 10 nucleotides match TRBD2. From germline, CDR1 is MRHNA and CDR2 SNTAGT. The CDR3 has 16 residues. Losses at the gene ends were 4 bases for V and 2 bases for J; bases not matched to a gene: 8.

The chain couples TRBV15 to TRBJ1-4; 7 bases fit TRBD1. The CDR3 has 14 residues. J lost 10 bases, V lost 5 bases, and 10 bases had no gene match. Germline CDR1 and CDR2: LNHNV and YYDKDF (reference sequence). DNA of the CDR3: TGTGCCACCAGCGGAGGGGGCGGATTTGGAAAACTGTTTTTT. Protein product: CATSGGGGFGKLFF. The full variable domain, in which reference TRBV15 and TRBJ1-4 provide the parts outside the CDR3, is DAMVIQNPRYQVTQFGKPVTLSCSQTLNHNVMYWYQQKSSQAPKLLFHYYDKDFNNEADTPDNFQSRRPNTSFCFLDIRSPGLGDTAMYLCATSGGGGFGKLFFGSGTQLSVL.

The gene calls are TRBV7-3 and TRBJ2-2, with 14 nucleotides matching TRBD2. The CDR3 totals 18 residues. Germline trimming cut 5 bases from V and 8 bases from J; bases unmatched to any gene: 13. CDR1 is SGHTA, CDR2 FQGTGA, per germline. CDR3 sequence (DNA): TGTGCCAGCAGCCCCACGGGGGGGACTAGCGGGAGTGCTGGGGAGCTGTTTTTT. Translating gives CASSPTGGTSGSAGELFF.

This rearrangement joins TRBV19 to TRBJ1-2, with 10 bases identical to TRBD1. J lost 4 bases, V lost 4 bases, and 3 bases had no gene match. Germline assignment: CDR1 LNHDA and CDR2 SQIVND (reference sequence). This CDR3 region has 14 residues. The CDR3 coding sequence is TGTGCCAGTAGTACCCGGGACAGGGGCTATGGCTACACCTTC. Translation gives CASSTRDRGYGYTF.

CDR3: CASSQVLGAGAHNEQFF. DNA of the CDR3: TGTGCCAGCAGTCAAGTCCTAGGGGCGGGAGCCCACAATGAGCAGTTCTTC. V and J are TRBV28 and TRBJ2-1; 7 bases are a match to TRBD2. Germline V gene sequence: CDR1 MDHEN, CDR2 SYDVKM. V trimming: 5 bases; J trimming: 5 bases; junction bases outside the gene matches: 15. This CDR3 is built from 17 residues.

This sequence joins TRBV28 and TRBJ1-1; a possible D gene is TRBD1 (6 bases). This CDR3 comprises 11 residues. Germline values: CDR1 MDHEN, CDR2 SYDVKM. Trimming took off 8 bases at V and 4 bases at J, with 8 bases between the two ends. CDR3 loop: CASAGATEAFF. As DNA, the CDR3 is TGTGCCAGCGCAGGGGCCACTGAAGCTTTCTTT. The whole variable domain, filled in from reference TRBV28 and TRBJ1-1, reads DVKVTQSSRYLVKRTGEKVFLECVQDMDHENMFWYRQDPGLGLRLIYFSYDVKMKEKGDIPEGYSVSREKKERFSLILESASTNQTSMYLCASAGATEAFFGQGTRLTVV.

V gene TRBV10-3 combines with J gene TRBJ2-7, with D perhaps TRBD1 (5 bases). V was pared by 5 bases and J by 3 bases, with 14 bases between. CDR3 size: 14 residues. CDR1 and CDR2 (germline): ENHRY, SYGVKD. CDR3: CAISLRQPGYEQYF. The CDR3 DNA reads TGTGCCATCAGTTTAAGACAGCCGGGCTACGAGCAGTACTTC.

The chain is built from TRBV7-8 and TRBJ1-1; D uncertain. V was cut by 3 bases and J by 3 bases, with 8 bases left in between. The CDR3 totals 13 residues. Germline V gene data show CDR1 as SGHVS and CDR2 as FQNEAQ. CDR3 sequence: CASSFVPDTEAFF. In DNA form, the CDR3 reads TGTGCCAGCAGCTTCGTTCCGGACACTGAAGCTTTCTTT.

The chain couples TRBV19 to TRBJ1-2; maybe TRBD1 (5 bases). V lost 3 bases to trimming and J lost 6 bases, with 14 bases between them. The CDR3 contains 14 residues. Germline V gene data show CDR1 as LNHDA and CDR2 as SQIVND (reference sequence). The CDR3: CASSMGGAHNGYTF. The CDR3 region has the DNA TGTGCCAGTAGTATGGGAGGGGCCCATAATGGCTACACCTTC.

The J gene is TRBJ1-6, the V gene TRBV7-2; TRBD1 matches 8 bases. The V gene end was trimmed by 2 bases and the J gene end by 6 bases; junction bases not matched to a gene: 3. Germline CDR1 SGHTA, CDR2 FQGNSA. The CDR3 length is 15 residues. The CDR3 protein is CASSLTGGGNSPLHF. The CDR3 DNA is TGTGCCAGCAGCTTAACAGGGGGTGGTAATTCACCCCTCCACTTT.

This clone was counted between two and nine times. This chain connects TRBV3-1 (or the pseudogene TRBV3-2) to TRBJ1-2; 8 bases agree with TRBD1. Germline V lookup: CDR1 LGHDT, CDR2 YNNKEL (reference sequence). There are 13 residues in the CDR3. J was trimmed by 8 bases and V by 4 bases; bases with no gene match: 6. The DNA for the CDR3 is TGTGCCAGCAGCCCCGACAGGGGTTTGGGCTACACCTTC. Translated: CASSPDRGLGYTF.

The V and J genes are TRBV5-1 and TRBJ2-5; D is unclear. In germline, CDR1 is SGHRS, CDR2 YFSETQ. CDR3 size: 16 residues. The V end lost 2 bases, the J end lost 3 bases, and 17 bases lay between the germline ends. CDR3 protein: CASSLLPDHGEETQYF. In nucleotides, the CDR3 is TGCGCCAGCAGCTTATTGCCCGACCACGGAGAAGAGACCCAGTACTTC.

CDR3: CASSMADNQPQHF. DNA for the CDR3: TGTGCCAGTAGTATGGCAGACAATCAGCCCCAGCATTTT. The rearrangement uses TRBV19 and TRBJ1-5; D unresolved. The germline V gene has CDR1 LNHDA and CDR2 SQIVND (reference sequence). Deletions cut 3 bases from V and 3 bases from J, with 6 bases between. The CDR3 totals 13 residues.

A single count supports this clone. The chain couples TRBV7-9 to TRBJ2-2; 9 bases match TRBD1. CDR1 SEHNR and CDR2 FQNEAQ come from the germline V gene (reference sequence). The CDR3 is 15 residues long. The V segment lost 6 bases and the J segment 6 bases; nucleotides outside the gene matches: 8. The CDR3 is CASSPRTGEAGELFF. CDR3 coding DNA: TGTGCCAGCAGTCCACGGACAGGGGAGGCCGGGGAGCTGTTTTTT.

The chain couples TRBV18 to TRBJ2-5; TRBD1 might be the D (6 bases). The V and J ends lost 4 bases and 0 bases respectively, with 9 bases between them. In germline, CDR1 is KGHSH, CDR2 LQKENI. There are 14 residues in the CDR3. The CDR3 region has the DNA TGTGCCAGCTCACTGAGGGACAACCAAGAGACCCAGTACTTC. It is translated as CASSLRDNQETQYF.

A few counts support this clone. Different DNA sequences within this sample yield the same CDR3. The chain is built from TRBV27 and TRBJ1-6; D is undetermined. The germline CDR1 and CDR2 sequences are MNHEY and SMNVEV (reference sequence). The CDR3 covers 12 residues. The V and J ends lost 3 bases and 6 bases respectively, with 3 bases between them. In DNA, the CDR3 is TGTGCCAGCAGTTTCAGTAATTCACCCCTCCACTTT. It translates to CASSFSNSPLHF.

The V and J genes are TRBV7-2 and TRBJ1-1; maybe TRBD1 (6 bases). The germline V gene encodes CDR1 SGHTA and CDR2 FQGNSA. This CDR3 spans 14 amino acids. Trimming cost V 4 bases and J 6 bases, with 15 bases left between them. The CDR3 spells CASSSRDIRAEAFF. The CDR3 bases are TGTGCCAGCAGCTCACGGGACATTCGAGCTGAAGCTTTCTTT.

The CDR3 protein is CASSIGLAGEETQYF. DNA for the CDR3: TGTGCCAGCAGCATAGGACTAGCGGGAGAAGAGACCCAGTACTTC. This rearrangement joins TRBV5-6 to TRBJ2-5, with TRBD2 identical over 13 bases. Looked up from germline, CDR1 is SGHDT and CDR2 is YYEEEE. The V gene end was trimmed by 4 bases and the J gene end by 3 bases; junction bases not matched to a gene: 3. The CDR3 runs to 15 residues. Drawing the rest from reference TRBV5-6 and TRBJ2-5, the complete variable domain is DAGVTQSPTHLIKTRGQQVTLRCSPKSGHDTVSWYQQALGQGPQFIFQYYEEEERQRGNFPDRFSGHQFPNYSSELNVNALLLGDSALYLCASSIGLAGEETQYFGPGTRLLVL.

Written as DNA, the CDR3 is TGTGCCTGGAGGGGGAGGACCACGGAAAAACTGTTTTTT. Its translation is CAWRGRTTEKLFF. The chain recombines TRBV30 with TRBJ1-4, with D hard to call. Germline V gene lookup returns CDR1 GTSNPN and CDR2 SVGIG (reference sequence). Trimming left V 3 bases short and J 8 bases short, with 13 bases between. The CDR3 contains 13 residues.

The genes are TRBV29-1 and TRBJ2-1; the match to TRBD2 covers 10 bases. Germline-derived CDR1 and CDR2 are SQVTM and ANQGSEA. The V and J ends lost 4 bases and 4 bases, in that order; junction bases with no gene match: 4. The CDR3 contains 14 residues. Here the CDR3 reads CSVGTSGLYNEQFF. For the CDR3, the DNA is TGCAGCGTTGGGACTAGCGGATTATACAATGAGCAGTTCTTC.